The clone carrying this TCR beta chain came up a few times. The CDR3 sequence is 14 residues long. Germline CDR1 is SGHTA and CDR2 is FQGTGA. With 4 bases removed from V and 5 bases from J, the gap between germline ends came to 14 bases. These data come from a study of PD-L1 blockade in urothelial cancer. Study summary: Male sex and bladder-origin urothelial cancer were recorded for about 85% of the roughly 29 patients.

Measured with immunoSEQ multiplex PCR; TCRdb has only the in-frame clones, and not every one. This table has about 86,000 clones, approximately 87% appearing once. The time point denotes: pretreatment peripheral blood. This TCR was recovered from a man aged 55 to 69 with urothelial cancer. The sequencing here drew on PBMCs, taken around atezolizumab (anti-PD-L1) treatment. The chain carries TRBV7-3 and TRBJ2-5; D might be TRBD2 (5 bases). The CDR3 bases are TGTGCCAGCAGCTCCCCCGGCGGGTGGGAGACCCAGTACTTC. Translation: CASSSPGGWETQYF.